This TCR beta chain was sequenced for a study of OX40 agonist ivuxolimab in advanced cancers. Study results and limitations: Doses of 0.1 to 3.0 mg/kg were accompanied by clonal expansion of CD4+ and CD8+ blood T cells by week 6. Researchers report that CD8+ T cells had, on average, more expanded clones than CD4+.

Turning to this clone: As yet, its antigen is unknown.

The assay was immunoSEQ multiplex PCR, and TCRdb's table has in-frame clones only and misses some. The repertoire has 15,000 to 20,000 clones, roughly 84% of them found once; the top ten carry 25%. The source of this sequence is an adult with an advanced solid tumor such as melanoma, head and neck, liver or kidney cancer. This material consisted of CD4+ or CD8+ T cells sorted from blood, taken in a trial of the OX40 agonist ivuxolimab.

CDR3 bases: TGTGCCAGCAGTTCGGCGGTGTCAGCCTACTATGGCTACACCTTC. Translating gives CASSSAVSAYYGYTF. The rearrangement uses TRBV28 and TRBJ1-2, with unresolved D. Trimming stripped 4 bases from V and 3 bases from J, with 15 bases between. CDR1 and CDR2 from the germline V gene are MDHEN and SYDVKM. The CDR3 runs 15 residues.